The rows below give T cell receptor beta chains drawn from one sample of a study of T cell responses to AZD1222 COVID-19 vaccine. The protocol was immunoSEQ multiplex PCR, while the TCRdb copy is restricted to in-frame clones and leaves out a portion. The sample holds some 75,000 clones, more than 70% seen once. Sequencing used peripheral blood, obtained on day 0 of AZD1222 vaccination. These receptors originate from an adult in good health. The CDR3 runs from the conserved cysteine through the conserved F or W. D genes are given only for firm matches. The size entry is marked missing in some rows and otherwise reads once, few, many or a size class.

-	-	TRBV4-2	18	TRBJ2-2	CASSQDNRAGENTGELFF	TGTGCCAGCAGCCAAGACAACAGGGCGGGGGAGAACACCGGGGAGCTGTTTTTT
TRBD1	once	TRBV28	15	TRBJ1-5	CASSSTGQGYQPQHF	TGTGCCAGCAGTTCGACGGGACAGGGATATCAGCCCCAGCATTTT
TRBD1	-	TRBV14	13	TRBJ2-3	CASSRDRGDTQYF	TGTGCCAGCAGCCGGGACAGGGGAGATACGCAGTATTTT
TRBD2	-	TRBV3-1/TRBV3-2	12	TRBJ2-1	CASTEAGVEQFF	TGTGCCAGCACCGAAGCGGGAGTAGAGCAGTTCTTC
-	-	TRBV5-1	15	TRBJ2-1	CASSTSRGSYNEQFF	TGCGCCAGCAGCACATCGCGGGGCTCCTACAATGAGCAGTTCTTC
TRBD1	once	TRBV19	16	TRBJ2-5	CASSTSPGQGFETQYF	TGTGCCAGTAGTACCTCACCCGGACAGGGTTTTGAGACCCAGTACTTC
-	-	TRBV3-1/TRBV3-2	10	TRBJ2-1	CASNANEQFF	TGTGCCAGCAATGCCAATGAGCAGTTCTTC
TRBD2	-	TRBV7-2	15	TRBJ2-1	CASSPTSGGAGEQFF	TGTGCCAGCAGTCCGACTAGCGGGGGGGCGGGTGAGCAGTTCTTC
TRBD1	-	TRBV10-3	15	TRBJ2-1	CAISGTGGGYNEQFF	TGTGCCATCAGTGGGACAGGGGGGGGTTACAATGAGCAGTTCTTC
-	-	TRBV29-1	12	TRBJ1-4	CSVESSDEKLFF	TGCAGCGTTGAATCGTCCGATGAAAAACTGTTTTTT
-	-	TRBV5-1	17	TRBJ2-5	CASALGAEAGPLETQYF	TGCGCCAGCGCCCTTGGAGCCGAGGCGGGACCCCTGGAGACCCAGTACTTC
TRBD1	-	TRBV7-9	14	TRBJ1-5	CASSLTGGGQPQHF	TGTGCCAGCAGCTTAACAGGGGGCGGCCAGCCCCAGCATTTT
-	-	TRBV18	15	TRBJ1-1	CASASHQQGGTEAFF	TGTGCCAGCGCAAGTCACCAACAGGGAGGGACTGAAGCTTTCTTT
-	-	TRBV11-2	14	TRBJ1-2	CASSGLRGAMGYTF	TGTGCCAGCAGCGGTCTTAGAGGTGCGATGGGCTACACCTTC
-	once	TRBV18	13	TRBJ2-1	CASSPRRDNEQFF	TGTGCCAGCTCACCACGCAGGGACAATGAGCAGTTCTTC
TRBD1	-	TRBV27	14	TRBJ2-7	CASSQDRVLGEQYF	TGTGCCAGCAGCCAGGACAGGGTTCTGGGGGAGCAGTACTTC
TRBD1	-	TRBV10-1	16	TRBJ1-1	CASSVTRDSMNTEAFF	TGCGCCAGCAGTGTAACGCGGGACAGTATGAACACTGAAGCTTTCTTT
-	-	TRBV6-4	13	TRBJ2-1	CASSDSEYNEQFF	TGTGCCAGCAGTGACTCGGAGTACAATGAGCAGTTCTTC
TRBD2	-	TRBV18	14	TRBJ2-5	CASSPTAGGETQYF	TGTGCCAGCTCACCAACCGCGGGGGGCGAGACCCAGTACTTC
-	-	TRBV5-1	15	TRBJ2-5	CASSLFQALGETQYF	TGCGCCAGCAGCTTGTTTCAGGCTTTGGGAGAGACCCAGTACTTC
TRBD2	-	TRBV10-1	17	TRBJ2-5	CASSERPSGGRGETQYF	TGCGCCAGCAGTGAACGTCCCAGCGGGGGCCGCGGGGAGACCCAGTACTTC
-	-	TRBV5-1	16	TRBJ2-3	CASSPEGRKSTDTQYF	TGCGCCAGCAGCCCAGAGGGGCGTAAGAGCACAGATACGCAGTATTTT